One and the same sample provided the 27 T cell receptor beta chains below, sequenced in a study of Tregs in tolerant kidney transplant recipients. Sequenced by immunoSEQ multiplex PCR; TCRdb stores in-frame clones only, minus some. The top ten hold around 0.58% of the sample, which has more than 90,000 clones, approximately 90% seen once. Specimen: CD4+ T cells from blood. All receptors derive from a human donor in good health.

The CDR3 sequence is CASSQPPGADTQYF. CDR3 sequence (DNA): TGTGCCAGCAGCCAACCCCCGGGGGCAGATACGCAGTATTTT. J is TRBJ2-3 and V is TRBV7-2; D is perhaps TRBD2 (6 bases). The CDR3 extends over 14 amino acids. V lost 5 bases, J lost 4 bases, and 13 bases lay in between. CDR1 and CDR2 from the germline V gene are SGHTA and FQGNSA.

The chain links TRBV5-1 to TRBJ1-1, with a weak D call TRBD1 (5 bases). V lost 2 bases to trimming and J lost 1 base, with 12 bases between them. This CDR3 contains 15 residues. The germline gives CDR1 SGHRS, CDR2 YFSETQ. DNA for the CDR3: TGCGCCAGCAGCTTTACGGGGGACCCGAACACTGAAGCTTTCTTT. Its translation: CASSFTGDPNTEAFF.

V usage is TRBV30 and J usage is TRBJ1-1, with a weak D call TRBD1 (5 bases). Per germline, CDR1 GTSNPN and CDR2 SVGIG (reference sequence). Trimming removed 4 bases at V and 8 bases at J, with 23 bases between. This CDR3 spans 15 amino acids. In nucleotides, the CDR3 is TGTGCCTGGACCCTCCGGGTTCAGGGTTTCCTCGAAGCTTTCTTT. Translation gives CAWTLRVQGFLEAFF.

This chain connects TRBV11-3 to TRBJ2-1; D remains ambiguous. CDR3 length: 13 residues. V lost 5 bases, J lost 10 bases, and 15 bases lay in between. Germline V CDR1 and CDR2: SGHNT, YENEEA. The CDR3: CASSPRIQSEQFF. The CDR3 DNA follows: TGTGCCAGCAGCCCAAGGATTCAGTCAGAGCAGTTCTTC.

The CDR3 sequence: CASSPRVRESRGYTF. CDR3 bases: TGTGCCAGCAGCCCGCGGGTCAGGGAGTCGAGGGGCTACACCTTC. The chain recombines TRBV11-1 with TRBJ1-2; D perhaps matches TRBD1 (5 bases). Trimming removed 5 bases from V and 8 bases from J, with 21 bases in between. This CDR3 is built from 15 residues. The germline V gene has CDR1 SGHAT and CDR2 FQDESV (reference sequence).

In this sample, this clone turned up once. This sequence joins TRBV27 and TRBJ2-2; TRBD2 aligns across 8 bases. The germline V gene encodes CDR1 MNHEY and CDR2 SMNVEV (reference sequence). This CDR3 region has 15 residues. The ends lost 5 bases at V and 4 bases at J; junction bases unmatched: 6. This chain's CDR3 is CASSGGLVRTGELFF. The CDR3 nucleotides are TGTGCCAGCAGTGGGGGACTAGTTCGCACCGGGGAGCTGTTTTTT.

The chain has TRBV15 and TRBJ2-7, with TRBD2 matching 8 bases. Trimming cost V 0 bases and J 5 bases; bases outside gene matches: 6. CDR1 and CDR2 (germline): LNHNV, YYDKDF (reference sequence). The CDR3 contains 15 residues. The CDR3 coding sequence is TGTGCCACCAGCAGAGACCGGACTAGCTTCGACGAGCAGTACTTC. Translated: CATSRDRTSFDEQYF.

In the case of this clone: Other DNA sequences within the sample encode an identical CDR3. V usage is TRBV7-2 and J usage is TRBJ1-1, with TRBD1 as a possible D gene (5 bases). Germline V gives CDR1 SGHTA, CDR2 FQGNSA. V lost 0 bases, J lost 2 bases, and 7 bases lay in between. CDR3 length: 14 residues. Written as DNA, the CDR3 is TGTGCCAGCAGCTTAGCAGGGGTCAACACTGAAGCTTTCTTT. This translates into CASSLAGVNTEAFF.

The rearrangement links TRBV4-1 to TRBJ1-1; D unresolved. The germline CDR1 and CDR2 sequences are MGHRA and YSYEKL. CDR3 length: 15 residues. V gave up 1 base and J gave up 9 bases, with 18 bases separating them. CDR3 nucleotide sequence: TGCGCCAGCAGCCAAGCGGACCACCGGGCCGGGAAAGCTTTCTTT. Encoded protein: CASSQADHRAGKAFF.

The CDR3 here is CASSQSGSGMSAAGDTEAFF. CDR3 nucleotide sequence: TGCGCCAGCAGTCAATCGGGGTCGGGGATGTCCGCCGCAGGGGACACTGAAGCTTTCTTT. This chain connects TRBV23-1 to TRBJ1-1; D might be TRBD1 (6 bases). TRBV23-1 is noted as an ORF with a role that remains uncertain. This CDR3 region has 20 residues. V shed 0 bases and J shed 3 bases, with 26 bases lying between them.

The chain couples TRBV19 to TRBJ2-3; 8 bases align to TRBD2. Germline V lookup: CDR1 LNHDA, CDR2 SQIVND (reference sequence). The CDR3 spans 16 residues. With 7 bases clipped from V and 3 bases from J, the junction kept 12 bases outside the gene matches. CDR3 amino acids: CASTPRGSGGTDTQYF. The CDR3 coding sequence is TGTGCCAGTACTCCCCGGGGGAGCGGGGGAACAGATACGCAGTATTTT.

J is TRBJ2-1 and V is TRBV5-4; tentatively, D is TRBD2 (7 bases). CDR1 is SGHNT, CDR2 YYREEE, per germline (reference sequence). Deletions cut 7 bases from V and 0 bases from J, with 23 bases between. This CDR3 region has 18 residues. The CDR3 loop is CASRGDTKTASSYNEQFF. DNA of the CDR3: TGTGCCAGCCGGGGGGACACTAAGACCGCGAGCTCCTACAATGAGCAGTTCTTC.

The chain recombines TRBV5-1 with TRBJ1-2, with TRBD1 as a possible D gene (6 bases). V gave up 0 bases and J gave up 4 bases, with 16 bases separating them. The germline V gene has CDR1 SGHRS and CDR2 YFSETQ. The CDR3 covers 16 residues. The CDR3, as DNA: TGCGCCAGCAGCTTGGGGACAGTCGCGGCCCTCTATGGCTACACCTTC. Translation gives CASSLGTVAALYGYTF. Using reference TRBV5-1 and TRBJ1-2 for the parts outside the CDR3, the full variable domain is KAGVTQTPRYLIKTRGQQVTLSCSPISGHRSVSWYQQTPGQGLQFLFEYFSETQRNKGNFPGRFSGRQFSNSRSEMNVSTLELGDSALYLCASSLGTVAALYGYTFGSGTRLTVV.

CDR3 bases: TGCGCCAGCAGCCCCAAGGGGCAGACCTACGAGCAGTACTTC. The encoded protein is CASSPKGQTYEQYF. The J gene is TRBJ2-7, the V gene TRBV5-1; D may be TRBD1 (5 bases). CDR1 is SGHRS, CDR2 YFSETQ, per germline. Trimming removed 4 bases at V and 2 bases at J, with 13 bases between. The CDR3 is made up of 14 amino acids.

This CDR3 reads CASSPLSGRNTEAFF. CDR3 DNA: TGTGCCAGCTCACCACTCTCCGGGCGGAACACTGAAGCTTTCTTT. The gene calls are TRBV18 and TRBJ1-1; D gene unclear. The V end was cut by 1 base, the J end by 1 base, with 10 bases between. The V gene's germline CDR1 is KGHSH and CDR2 LQKENI. The CDR3 consists of 15 residues.

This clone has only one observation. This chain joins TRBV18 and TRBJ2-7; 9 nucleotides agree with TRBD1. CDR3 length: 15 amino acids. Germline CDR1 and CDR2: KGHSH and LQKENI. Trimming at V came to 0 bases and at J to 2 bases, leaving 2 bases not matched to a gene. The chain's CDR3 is CASSPPGTGTYEQYF. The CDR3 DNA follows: TGTGCCAGCTCACCACCGGGGACAGGGACCTACGAGCAGTACTTC.

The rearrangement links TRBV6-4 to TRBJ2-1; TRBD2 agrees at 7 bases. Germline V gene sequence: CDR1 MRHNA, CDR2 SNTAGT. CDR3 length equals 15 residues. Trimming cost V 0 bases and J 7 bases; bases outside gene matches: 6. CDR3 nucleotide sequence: TGTGCCAGCAGTGACTCCAGCGGGGTGCGAAATGAGCAGTTCTTC. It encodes CASSDSSGVRNEQFF.

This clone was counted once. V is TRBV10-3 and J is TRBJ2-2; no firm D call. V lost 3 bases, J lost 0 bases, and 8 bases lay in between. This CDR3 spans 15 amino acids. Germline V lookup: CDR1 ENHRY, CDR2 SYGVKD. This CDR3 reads CAISETGPNTGELFF. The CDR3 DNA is TGTGCCATCAGTGAAACCGGGCCGAACACCGGGGAGCTGTTTTTT.

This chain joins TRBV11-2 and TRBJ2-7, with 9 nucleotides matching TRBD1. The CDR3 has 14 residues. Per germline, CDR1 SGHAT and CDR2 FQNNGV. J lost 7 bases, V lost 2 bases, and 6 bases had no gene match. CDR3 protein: CASSLSQGAREQYF. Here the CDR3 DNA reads TGTGCCAGCAGCTTATCACAGGGGGCGAGAGAGCAGTACTTC.

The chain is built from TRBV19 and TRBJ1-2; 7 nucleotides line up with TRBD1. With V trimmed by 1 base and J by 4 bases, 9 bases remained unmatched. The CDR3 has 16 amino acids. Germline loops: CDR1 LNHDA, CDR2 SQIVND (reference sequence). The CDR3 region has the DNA TGTGCCAGTAGTATAGGCGGGGGACAGAGATCCTATGGCTACACCTTC. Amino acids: CASSIGGGQRSYGYTF.

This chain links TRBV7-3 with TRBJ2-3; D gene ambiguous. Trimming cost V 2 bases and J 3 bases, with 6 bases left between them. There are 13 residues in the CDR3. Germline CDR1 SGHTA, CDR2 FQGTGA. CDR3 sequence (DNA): TGTGCCAGCAGCTTAGAGCCTACAGATACGCAGTATTTT. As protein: CASSLEPTDTQYF.

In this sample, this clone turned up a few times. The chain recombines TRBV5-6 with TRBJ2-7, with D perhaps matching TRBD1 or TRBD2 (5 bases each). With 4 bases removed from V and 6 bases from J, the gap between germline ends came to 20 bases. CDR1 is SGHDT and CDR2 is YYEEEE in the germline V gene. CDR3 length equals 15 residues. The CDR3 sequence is CASSPLDPRGLEQYF. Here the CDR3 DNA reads TGTGCCAGCAGCCCACTAGACCCTCGGGGCCTCGAGCAGTACTTC.

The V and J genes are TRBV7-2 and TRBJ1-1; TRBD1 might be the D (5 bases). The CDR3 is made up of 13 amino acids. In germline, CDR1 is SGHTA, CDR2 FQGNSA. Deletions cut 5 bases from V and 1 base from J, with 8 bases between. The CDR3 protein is CASSNRWNTEAFF. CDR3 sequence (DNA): TGTGCCAGCAGCAACAGGTGGAACACTGAAGCTTTCTTT.

For the CDR3, the DNA is TGTGCCAGTAGTGGGGGACAGGGGGCTTATAATTCACCCCTCCACTTT. Translation gives CASSGGQGAYNSPLHF. The chain recombines TRBV19 with TRBJ1-6; 12 nucleotides agree with TRBD1. Germline CDR1 reads LNHDA; CDR2 reads SQIVND (reference sequence). This CDR3 has 16 amino acids. V shed 5 bases and J 4 bases; nucleotides not matched to a gene: 3.

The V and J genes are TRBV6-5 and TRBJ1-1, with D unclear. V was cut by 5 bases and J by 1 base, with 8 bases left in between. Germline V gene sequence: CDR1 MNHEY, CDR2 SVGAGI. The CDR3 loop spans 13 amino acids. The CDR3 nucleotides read TGTGCCAGCAGTCGTAATTGGAACACTGAAGCTTTCTTT. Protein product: CASSRNWNTEAFF.

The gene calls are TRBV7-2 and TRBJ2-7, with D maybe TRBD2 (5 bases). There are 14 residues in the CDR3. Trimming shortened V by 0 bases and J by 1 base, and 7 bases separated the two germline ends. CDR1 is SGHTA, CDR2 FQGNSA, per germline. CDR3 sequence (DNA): TGTGCCAGCAGCTTAGCGTGGACTTCCTACGAGCAGTACTTC. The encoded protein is CASSLAWTSYEQYF.

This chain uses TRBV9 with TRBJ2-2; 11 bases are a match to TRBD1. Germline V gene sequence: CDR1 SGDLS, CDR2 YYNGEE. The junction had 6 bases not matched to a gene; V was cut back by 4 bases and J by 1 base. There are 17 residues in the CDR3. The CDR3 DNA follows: TGTGCCAGCAGCAAGGGGACAGGGGGATTGAACACCGGGGAGCTGTTTTTT. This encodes CASSKGTGGLNTGELFF. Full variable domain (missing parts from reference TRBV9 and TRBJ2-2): DSGVTQTPKHLITATGQRVTLRCSPRSGDLSVYWYQQSLDQGLQFLIQYYNGEERAKGNILERFSAQQFPDLHSELNLSSLELGDSALYFCASSKGTGGLNTGELFFGEGSRLTVL.